What follows are 18 T cell receptor beta chains derived from one specimen sequenced in a study of beta chain features in type 1 diabetes. For these receptors, no antigen is known. Sequenced material consisted of expressed TCRB transcripts (all of the isolated RNA was reverse transcribed). The table came from immunoSEQ multiplex PCR; TCRdb's copy has only in-frame clones and leaves some out. The sample holds 630,000 or so clones, over 12% seen once. Findings and limits, study-wide: There was a moderate but significant shortening of TCRB CDR3s in all four CD4+ subsets of Type 1 diabetes patients.

The sequenced sample consisted of naive CD4+ T cells from blood. The origin of the receptors is a man aged 18 to 30 with type 1 diabetes.

This clone was found a few times. The V call is TRBV7-2, the J call TRBJ1-1; D gene unclear. CDR1 and CDR2 (germline): SGHTA, FQGNSA. The CDR3 runs 13 residues. V lost 3 bases to trimming and J lost 2 bases, with 7 bases between them. As DNA, the CDR3 is TGTGCCAGCAGCTTCCGGGCCAACACTGAAGCTTTCTTT. Protein sequence: CASSFRANTEAFF.

This clone was seen a handful of times. The CDR3 nucleotides read TGTGCCAGCAGCCAAGTATGGACCGGGGAGCTGTTTTTT. Its translation: CASSQVWTGELFF. The chain couples TRBV14 to TRBJ2-2; no definite D call. Germline CDR1 is SGHDN and CDR2 is FVKESK. Trimming cost V 1 base and J 5 bases, with 5 bases left between them. CDR3 length equals 13 residues.

The rearrangement uses TRBV5-4 and TRBJ2-3; tentative D call: TRBD1 (5 bases). Trimming cost V 7 bases and J 3 bases, with 15 bases left between them. The germline CDR1 and CDR2 sequences are SGHNT and YYREEE (reference sequence). The CDR3 covers 14 residues. DNA of the CDR3: TGTGCCAGCCAAGGGGCAGGGCGTACAGATACGCAGTATTTT. Translated: CASQGAGRTDTQYF. The full variable domain, with the rest looked up from reference TRBV5-4 and TRBJ2-3, is ETGVTQSPTHLIKTRGQQVTLRCSSQSGHNTVSWYQQALGQGPQFIFQYYREEENGRGNFPPRFSGLQFPNYSSELNVNALELDDSALYLCASQGAGRTDTQYFGPGTRLTVL.

In this sample, this clone turned up a few times. This chain links TRBV29-1 with TRBJ2-1; weak D call: TRBD2 (6 bases). Germline V gene lookup returns CDR1 SQVTM and CDR2 ANQGSEA. The CDR3 sequence is 12 residues long. Between the trimmed V and J ends, which lost 3 bases and 16 bases, there was a span of 19 bases. CDR3 sequence reads: CSVESPDYTVFF. DNA for the CDR3: TGCAGCGTTGAGTCCCCGGACTACACCGTATTCTTC.

This clone was detected only a few times. The chain recombines TRBV19 with TRBJ2-2; possibly TRBD1 for D (6 bases). The germline CDR1 and CDR2 sequences are LNHDA and SQIVND (reference sequence). Trimming stripped 7 bases from V and 0 bases from J, with 9 bases between. The CDR3 consists of 14 residues. The CDR3 loop is CASNQGPNTGELFF. The CDR3 nucleotides read TGTGCCAGTAATCAGGGGCCGAACACCGGGGAGCTGTTTTTT.

The chain has TRBV20-1 and TRBJ2-7; D is ambiguous. The germline CDR1 and CDR2 sequences are DFQATT and SNEGSKA (reference sequence). The CDR3 has 11 residues. Trimming shortened V by 4 bases and J by 2 bases, and 6 bases separated the two germline ends. The CDR3 reads CSAIQTYEQYF. The CDR3 DNA reads as TGCAGTGCTATTCAGACCTACGAGCAGTACTTC.

The chain recombines TRBV6-6 with TRBJ2-1; no definite D call. The CDR3 has 15 amino acids. V was shortened by 5 bases and J by 5 bases, with 16 bases between the two germline ends. Germline V gene data show CDR1 as MNHNY and CDR2 as SVGAGI (reference sequence). The DNA for the CDR3 is TGTGCCAGCAGTACGGGCACCCAAGAACACAATGAGCAGTTCTTC. Translating gives CASSTGTQEHNEQFF.

This clone was detected a few times. This chain connects TRBV5-5 to TRBJ2-7; 8 bases are shared with TRBD1. V was pared by 2 bases and J by 5 bases, with 18 bases of the junction left unmatched. Per germline, CDR1 SGHKS and CDR2 YYEKEE (reference sequence). This CDR3 contains 18 residues. The CDR3 region has the DNA TGTGCCAGCAGCTTATGGGGATTCAGGGGGCACTCAGAGGACGAGCAGTACTTC. Its translation: CASSLWGFRGHSEDEQYF.

This clone was counted a few times. V and J are TRBV5-1 and TRBJ1-2, with TRBD1 identical over 7 bases. CDR1 and CDR2 from the germline V gene are SGHRS and YFSETQ. This CDR3 comprises 15 residues. After removal of 2 bases from V and 6 bases from J, the junction contained 10 bases not matched to a gene. The CDR3 region has the DNA TGCGCCAGCAGCTTACGCCAAGACAGGGTGGATGGCTACACCTTC. Translated: CASSLRQDRVDGYTF.

This clone appeared a few times. J is TRBJ2-3 and V is TRBV7-3; 8 bases agree with TRBD2. Germline CDR1 reads SGHTA; CDR2 reads FQGTGA. The junction had 4 bases not matched to a gene; V was cut back by 5 bases and J by 3 bases. The CDR3 loop spans 14 amino acids. CDR3: CASSPGTRTDTQYF. The CDR3 DNA reads TGTGCCAGCAGCCCCGGGACTAGGACAGATACGCAGTATTTT.

This clone was seen only a few times. The chain carries TRBV19 and TRBJ2-1; D gene unclear. Germline loops: CDR1 LNHDA, CDR2 SQIVND (reference sequence). The CDR3 totals 15 residues. V shed 4 bases and J shed 1 base, with 11 bases lying between them. The DNA of the CDR3 is TGTGCCAGTAGTACCAAACAAGGTTCCTACAATGAGCAGTTCTTC. It yields the protein CASSTKQGSYNEQFF.

This clone was seen only a few times. The chain combines TRBV18 with TRBJ2-1; possibly TRBD2 for D (5 bases). The CDR3 runs to 12 residues. V was shortened by 1 base and J by 7 bases, with 5 bases between the two germline ends. Per the germline V gene, CDR1 is KGHSH and CDR2 is LQKENI. The CDR3 reads CASSPQRNEQFF. Written as DNA, the CDR3 is TGTGCCAGCTCACCACAGCGGAATGAGCAGTTCTTC. Drawing the rest from reference TRBV18 and TRBJ2-1, the complete variable domain is NAGVMQNPRHLVRRRGQEARLRCSPMKGHSHVYWYRQLPEEGLKFMVYLQKENIIDESGMPKERFSAEFPKEGPSILRIQQVVRGDSAAYFCASSPQRNEQFFGPGTRLTVL.

The V call is TRBV15, the J call TRBJ1-5; no clear D gene. The V and J ends lost 0 bases and 0 bases respectively, with 9 bases between them. The CDR3 length is 16 residues. Germline values: CDR1 LNHNV, CDR2 YYDKDF (reference sequence). The CDR3 is CATSRDRSSSNQPQHF. Written as DNA, the CDR3 is TGTGCCACCAGCAGAGATCGGTCCAGTAGCAATCAGCCCCAGCATTTT.

This clone was detected many times. V usage is TRBV23-1 and J usage is TRBJ1-5; D gene uncertain. TRBV23-1 is placed among ORFs of uncertain function. CDR3 length: 13 amino acids. V shed 10 bases and J shed 0 bases, with 10 bases lying between them. The CDR3 nucleotides read TGCGCCACCCCGGGAGATAGCAATCAGCCCCAGCATTTT. It codes for CATPGDSNQPQHF.

The DNA of the CDR3 is TGTGCCTGGAGTGTCGGTAATCAAGAGACCCAGTACTTC. Residues: CAWSVGNQETQYF. The rearrangement uses TRBV30 and TRBJ2-5; D uncertain. Germline assignment: CDR1 GTSNPN and CDR2 SVGIG (reference sequence). The CDR3 is 13 residues long. V was cut by 0 bases and J by 2 bases, with 7 bases left in between.

This clone has more than one count but fewer than ten. V usage is TRBV28 and J usage is TRBJ2-5; perhaps TRBD2 as D (6 bases). Trimming took off 5 bases at V and 2 bases at J, with 12 bases between the two ends. CDR3 length: 14 amino acids. Germline loops: CDR1 MDHEN, CDR2 SYDVKM. The CDR3 nucleotides are TGTGCCAGCAGTGGGTCGGGACTTCAAGAGACCCAGTACTTC. Its translation is CASSGSGLQETQYF.

J is TRBJ2-7 and V is TRBV5-1; D is unresolved. There are 15 residues in the CDR3. V was trimmed by 6 bases and J by 7 bases, leaving 23 bases between them. The V gene's germline CDR1 is SGHRS and CDR2 YFSETQ. The CDR3: CASNLQSTGHAEQYF. For the CDR3, the DNA is TGCGCCAGCAACTTACAATCAACCGGCCACGCGGAGCAGTACTTC.

The chain couples TRBV6-5 to TRBJ1-1; D gene unclear. Trimming left V 0 bases short and J 5 bases short, with 7 bases between. Germline V gives CDR1 MNHEY, CDR2 SVGAGI. The CDR3 totals 13 residues. The CDR3 spells CASSYSERTEAFF. The DNA of the CDR3 is TGTGCCAGCAGTTACTCTGAGAGGACTGAAGCTTTCTTT.